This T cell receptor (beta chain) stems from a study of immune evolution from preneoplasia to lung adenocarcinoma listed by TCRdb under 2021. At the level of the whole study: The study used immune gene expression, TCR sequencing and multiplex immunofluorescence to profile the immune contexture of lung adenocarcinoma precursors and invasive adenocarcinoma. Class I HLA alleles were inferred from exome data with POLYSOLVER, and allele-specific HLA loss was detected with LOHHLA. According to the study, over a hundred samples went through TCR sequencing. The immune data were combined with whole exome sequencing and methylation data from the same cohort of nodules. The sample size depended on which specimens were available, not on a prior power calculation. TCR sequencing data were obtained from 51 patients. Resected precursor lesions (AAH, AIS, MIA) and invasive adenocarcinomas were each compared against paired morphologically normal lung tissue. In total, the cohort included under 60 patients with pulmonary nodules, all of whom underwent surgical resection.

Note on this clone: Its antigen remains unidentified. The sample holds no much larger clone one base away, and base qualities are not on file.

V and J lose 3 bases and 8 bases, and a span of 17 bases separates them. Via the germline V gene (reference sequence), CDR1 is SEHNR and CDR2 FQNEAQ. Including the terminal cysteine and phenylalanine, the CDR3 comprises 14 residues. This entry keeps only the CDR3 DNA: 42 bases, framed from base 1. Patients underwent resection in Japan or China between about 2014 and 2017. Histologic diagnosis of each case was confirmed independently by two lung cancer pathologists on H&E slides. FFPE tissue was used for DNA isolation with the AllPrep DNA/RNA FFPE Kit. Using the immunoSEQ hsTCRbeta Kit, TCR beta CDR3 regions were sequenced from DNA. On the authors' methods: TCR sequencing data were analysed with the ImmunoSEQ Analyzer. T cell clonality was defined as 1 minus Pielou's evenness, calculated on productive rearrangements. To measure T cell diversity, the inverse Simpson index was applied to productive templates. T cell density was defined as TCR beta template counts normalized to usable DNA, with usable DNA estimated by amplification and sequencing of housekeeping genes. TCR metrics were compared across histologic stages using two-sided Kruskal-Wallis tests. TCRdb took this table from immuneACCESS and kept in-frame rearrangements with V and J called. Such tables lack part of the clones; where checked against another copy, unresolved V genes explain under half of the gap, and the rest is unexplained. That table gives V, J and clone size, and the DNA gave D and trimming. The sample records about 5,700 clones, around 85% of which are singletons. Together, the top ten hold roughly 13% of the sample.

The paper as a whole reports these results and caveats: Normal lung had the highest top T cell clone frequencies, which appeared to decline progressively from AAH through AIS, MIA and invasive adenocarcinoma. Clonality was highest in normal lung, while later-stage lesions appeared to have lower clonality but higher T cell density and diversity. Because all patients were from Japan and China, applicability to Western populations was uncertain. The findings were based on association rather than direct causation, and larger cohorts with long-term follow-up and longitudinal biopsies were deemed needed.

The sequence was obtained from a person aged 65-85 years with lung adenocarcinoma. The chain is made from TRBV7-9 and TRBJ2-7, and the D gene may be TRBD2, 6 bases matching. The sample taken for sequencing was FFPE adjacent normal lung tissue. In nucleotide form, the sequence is TGTGCCAGCAGCTTGTGGGCTAGCGTCGGTAAGCAGTACTTC. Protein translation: CASSLWASVGKQYF. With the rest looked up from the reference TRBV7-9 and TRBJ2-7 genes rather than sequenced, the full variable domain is DTGVSQNPRHKITKRGQNVTFRCDPISEHNRLYWYRQTLGQGPEFLTYFQNEAQLEKSRLLSDRFSAERPKGSFSTLEIQRTEQGDSAMYLCASSLWASVGKQYFGPGTRLTVT.